One T cell receptor beta chain is described in this entry. Its antigen is as yet unknown. Germline loops: CDR1 SGHAT, CDR2 FQNNGV. The CDR3 length is 12 residues. V was pared by 4 bases and J by 6 bases, with 7 bases between. The data were obtained in a study of early T cells in non-severe SARS-CoV-2 infection. Study information: Bulk RNA isolated from unsorted whole blood underwent sequencing; chains were not paired.

Individual cDNA molecules each received unique molecular identifiers attached to them. TCRdb recomputed calls from the 5' RACE reads with MiXCR, one row per CDR3 protein. There are about 59,000 distinct CDR3 sequences in the sample; about 13% occur only once, and almost 9.5% lies in the top ten. Overall study findings and caveats: Clonotype matching in VDJdb favored anti-spike CD8 responses and did not capture private and CD4 specificities.

The material was whole blood, obtained at baseline. The TCR originated in an adult who was a healthcare worker with PCR-confirmed SARS-CoV-2 infection or an uninfected control (not recorded which). V gene TRBV11-2 combines with J gene TRBJ2-1; D ambiguous. The DNA of the CDR3 is TGTGCCAGCAGCTCGGACGCCAATGAGCAGTTCTTC. It codes for CASSSDANEQFF.